This passage covers 14 T cell receptor beta chains from one sample sequenced in a study of tumor and adjacent non-tumor tissue in lung cancer. No cell sorting was done before RNA was extracted from the tissue. This non-tumor lung sample came from over 3 cm beyond the tumor edge. A modified ARM-PCR protocol with three rounds of nested PCR amplified TCRbeta. TCRdb independently ran MiXCR on the multiplex PCR reads; one entry per CDR3 protein. The table has approximately 110,000 distinct CDR3 sequences, over 55% seen once; the top ten hold roughly 19%. The sample taken for sequencing was distant non-tumor lung tissue. The receptor source for this set is a man aged 60-69 years with non-small cell lung cancer.

With regard to this clonotype: This could be a read error, since a much larger clone is one nucleotide away. This sequence joins TRBV6-2 or TRBV6-3 and TRBJ2-6; D ambiguous. This CDR3 has 15 amino acids. The germline V gene encodes CDR1 MNHEY and CDR2 SVGEGT. The CDR3 sequence is CASSLRISEANVLTF. The CDR3 DNA reads TGTGCCAGCAGTTTAAGGATCTCTGAGGCCAACGTCCTGACTTTC.

This clonotype was picked up a small number of times. The chain links TRBV20-1 to TRBJ2-5; D is unclear. The CDR3 is made up of 12 amino acids. Trimming removed 0 bases from V and 4 bases from J, with 6 bases in between. The germline gives CDR1 DFQATT, CDR2 SNEGSKA (reference sequence). The CDR3 loop is CSARDPVETQYF. CDR3 DNA: TGCAGTGCTAGAGATCCCGTAGAGACCCAGTACTTC.

In the case of this clonotype: Possible read error: a much larger clone is one base away. The V and J genes are TRBV5-5 and TRBJ1-6, with a weak D call TRBD1 (6 bases). From germline, CDR1 is SGHKS and CDR2 YYEKEE (reference sequence). The CDR3 is made up of 16 amino acids. The CDR3 here is CASSSTGGGVNSPLQF. The CDR3 nucleotides read TGTGCCAGCAGTTCTACTGGAGGGGGGGTGAATTCACCCCTCCAGTTT.

As to this clonotype: A much more abundant neighbour one base away suggests this may be a read error. The rearrangement uses TRBV12-3 or TRBV12-4 and TRBJ2-1; 12 nucleotides line up with TRBD2. The CDR3 is 14 amino acids. The CDR3 DNA sequence: TGTACCAGCAACCTAGCGGGAGGGCGCAATGAGCAGTTCTTC. Translating it yields CTSNLAGGRNEQFF.

For this clonotype: Sequence at one end of the junction differs from germline and may be a read error. CDR3 sequence: CTSSLGNGVSTDMQYF. DNA of the CDR3: TGTACCAGCAGCTTAGGGAACGGAGTGAGCACAGATATGCAGTATTTT. The chain recombines TRBV11-3 with TRBJ2-3; D gene ambiguous. This CDR3 spans 16 amino acids. Looked up from germline, CDR1 is SGHNT and CDR2 is YENEEA.

This clonotype came up once. The junction shows a germline mismatch at one end, possibly a read error. The chain is built from TRBV10-3 and TRBJ1-2; TRBD1 aligns across 11 bases. The CDR3 length is 13 residues. The germline CDR1 and CDR2 sequences are ENHRY and SYGVKD. For the CDR3, the DNA is TGTACCATTAGCGGGACAGGGGGCTATGGCTACACCTTC. This codes for CTISGTGGYGYTF.

This clonotype was seen a handful of times. The chain has TRBV25-1 and TRBJ2-3; D is perhaps TRBD1 (6 bases). In germline, CDR1 is MGHDK, CDR2 SYGVNS. The ends were cut back, 2 bases at V and 4 bases at J, with 13 bases in the middle. CDR3 size: 15 residues. This CDR3 is CASSELDRTSDTQYF. CDR3 in DNA: TGTGCCAGCAGTGAACTCGACAGGACTTCAGATACGCAGTATTTT.

In regard to this clonotype: A much larger clone differs from this one at a single base, so this may be a read error. The chain has TRBV20-1 and TRBJ2-1; 8 bases align to TRBD1. Germline CDR1 reads DFQATT; CDR2 reads SNEGSKA (reference sequence). CDR3 length: 12 amino acids. CDR3: CNASLSSRGLFF. Written as DNA, the CDR3 is TGCAATGCTAGCCTCAGTTCCAGGGGGCTCTTCTTC.

The rearrangement uses TRBV29-1 and TRBJ2-1; TRBD2 might be the D (6 bases). The CDR3 length is 14 residues. Per germline, CDR1 SQVTM and CDR2 ANQGSEA. Trimming cost V 7 bases and J 6 bases, with 19 bases left between them. Written as DNA, the CDR3 is TGCAGCGCGCCGGATTGGTCCGGGGGCAATGAGCAGTTCTTC. Its protein is CSAPDWSGGNEQFF.

About this clonotype: This clone may be a read error of a much larger clone one base away. V is TRBV5-6 and J is TRBJ2-6; 7 bases agree with TRBD1. The germline V gene encodes CDR1 SGHDT and CDR2 YYEEEE. The CDR3 has 15 amino acids. The CDR3 DNA is TGTGCCAGCAGGGCGACAGGGTCTGGGGTCAACGTCCTGACTTTC. Its translation is CASRATGSGVNVLTF.

In the case of this clonotype: A much larger clone is a single base away; this may be a read error. The chain recombines TRBV7-8 with TRBJ2-1; 10 nucleotides match TRBD2. The V segment lost 5 bases and the J segment 15 bases; nucleotides outside the gene matches: 10. CDR3 length equals 13 residues. Germline V gene lookup returns CDR1 SGHVS and CDR2 FQNEAQ. CDR3 region: CASSAGLANSRFF. In DNA form, the CDR3 reads TGTGCCAGCAGCGCGGGACTAGCGAACTCTCGGTTCTTC.

Comments on this clonotype: The junction and the germline gene differ at one end; a read error may be behind it. The chain links TRBV11-2 to TRBJ2-7; D unresolved. CDR1 and CDR2 from the germline V gene are SGHAT and FQNNGV. The CDR3 covers 13 residues. The CDR3 DNA follows: TGTGCCAGCAACCTCCTGTGGCTCGGCAAGCATTACTTC. Translated: CASNLLWLGKHYF. Drawing the rest from reference TRBV11-2 and TRBJ2-7, the complete variable domain is EAGVAQSPRYKIIEKRQSVAFWCNPISGHATLYWYQQILGQGPKLLIQFQNNGVVDDSQLPKDRFSAERLKGVDSTLKIQPAKLEDSAVYLCASNLLWLGKHYFGPGTRLTVT.

V gene TRBV5-4 combines with J gene TRBJ2-1; 11 nucleotides agree with TRBD2. Germline values: CDR1 SGHNT, CDR2 YYREEE (reference sequence). The V and J ends lost 6 bases and 5 bases, in that order; junction bases with no gene match: 10. The CDR3 spans 16 residues. CDR3 bases: TGTGCCAGCACCTTCACCCTAGCGGGGGGCAACAATGAGCAGTTCTTC. It encodes CASTFTLAGGNNEQFF.

As to this clonotype: Likely a read error: the CDR3 ends without its conserved phenylalanine or tryptophan. The rearrangement uses TRBV7-8 and TRBJ2-1, with TRBD2 matching 7 bases. There are 15 residues in the CDR3. CDR1 and CDR2 (germline): SGHVS, FQNEAQ. The CDR3 DNA reads as TGTGCCAGCAGCTTAGTAGGGACTACCTACAATGGGCAGTTCCTC. It is translated as CASSLVGTTYNGQFL.